This TCR beta chain derives from a study of regulatory T cells in long-lasting Graves disease. Study findings and constraints: Whereas approximately 950 public clonotypes were shared by new patients, persistent patients shared more, at 2,500 to 3,000. Samples came from peripheral blood alone, without thyroid tissue. Among samples with persistent disease, TRBV28, TRBJ1-2 and TRBJ2-5 were favored. Possibly, accuracy suffered from the small sample size.

This sample's time point: newly diagnosed GD, antithyroid drugs for less than 3 months. PBMCs provided the RNA from which the TCR library was made. The CDR3 runs 19 residues. Germline lookup yields CDR1 MNHEY and CDR2 SMNVEV (reference sequence). With V trimmed by 5 bases and J by 3 bases, 12 bases remained unmatched. Arm-PCR of CDR3 regions and iRepertoire HTBI primers were used to build TCR beta libraries. TCRdb itself ran the multiplex PCR reads through MiXCR, one entry per CDR3 protein. The top ten hold roughly 23% of the sample, which has approximately 250,000 distinct CDR3 sequences, around 19% seen once. This clonotype was counted at least ten times. Its antigen is unknown.

The sequence derives from a female donor with Graves disease. Sequences were derived from peripheral blood mononuclear cells (PBMCs), sampled at new diagnosis, from a patient treated with antithyroid drugs. The chain couples TRBV27 to TRBJ2-1; TRBD2 agrees at 14 bases. The CDR3 spells CASSTLSGLAGVIYNEQFF. CDR3 nucleotides: TGTGCCAGCAGTACCCTATCGGGACTAGCGGGAGTAATCTACAATGAGCAGTTCTTC.